The 10 T cell receptor beta chains below were found in one sample sequenced in a study of T-cell reconstitution after alpha-beta-depleted transplantation in children. Antigen specificity for these receptors is unknown. Preparation of the TCRbeta library involved a method that used unique molecular identifiers. One entry per CDR3 protein, called by TCRdb with MiXCR from the PCR reads. This sample has roughly 30,000 distinct CDR3 sequences, with around 7% found just once. Whole-study results and caveats: Several hundred graft clones that had expanded were reportedly the source of alpha-beta T cells about two months after transplant.

Here the sequenced sample was peripheral blood, taken 60 days after TCRalphabeta/CD19-depleted stem cell transplant. All receptors derive from a child younger than two who had a stem cell transplant for acute myeloid leukemia, so the T cells may come from the graft donor.

The table lists this clonotype with many counts. The CDR3 region has the DNA TGTGCCAGCAGTTACGGACCCCGGACAGGGGACTATGGCTACACCTTC. Translated: CASSYGPRTGDYGYTF. The chain uses TRBV6-5 and TRBJ1-2, with TRBD1 matching over 9 bases. The CDR3 loop spans 16 amino acids. The junction had 7 bases not matched to a gene; V was cut back by 2 bases and J by 3 bases. Germline loops: CDR1 MNHEY, CDR2 SVGAGI.

The chain combines TRBV14 with TRBJ2-5; D unresolved. Trimming removed 0 bases at V and 4 bases at J, with 18 bases between. CDR3 size: 17 residues. The germline V gene has CDR1 SGHDN and CDR2 FVKESK. CDR3 region: CASSQDLLGNSRETQYF. CDR3 coding DNA: TGTGCCAGCAGCCAAGATCTCTTAGGGAATTCCAGAGAGACCCAGTACTTC.

This clonotype was counted at least ten times. CDR3 sequence reads: CASSSDRTYYEQYF. As DNA, the CDR3 is TGTGCCAGCAGCTCGGACAGGACGTACTACGAGCAGTACTTC. The chain recombines TRBV13 with TRBJ2-7; 7 nucleotides align to TRBD1. Germline V lookup: CDR1 PRHDT, CDR2 FYEKMQ (reference sequence). The length of the CDR3 is 14 residues. V lost 4 bases to trimming and J lost 3 bases; unmatched junction nucleotides: 6.

This clonotype has a count of ten or more. The V and J genes are TRBV9 and TRBJ2-3; D gene uncertain. Trimming left V 3 bases short and J 4 bases short, with 12 bases between. Germline values: CDR1 SGDLS, CDR2 YYNGEE. This CDR3 is 14 amino acids long. The chain's CDR3 is CASSALDRPDTQYF. CDR3 sequence (DNA): TGTGCCAGCAGCGCACTGGACCGTCCAGATACGCAGTATTTT.

There are many counts of this clonotype. The chain has TRBV14 and TRBJ1-1; D call uncertain. V lost 2 bases to trimming and J lost 3 bases, with 7 bases between them. CDR1 and CDR2 (germline): SGHDN, FVKESK. This CDR3 has 13 amino acids. The CDR3, as DNA: TGTGCCAGCAGCCAATGGCGGCACACTGAAGCTTTCTTT. It translates to CASSQWRHTEAFF.

V gene TRBV12-3 or TRBV12-4 combines with J gene TRBJ2-2; TRBD2 agrees at 7 bases. Trimming took 5 bases from V and 1 from J; bases not matched to a gene: 4. CDR3 length: 15 amino acids. The CDR3 DNA is TGTGCCAGCAGTGGGGGGGGAGTGAACACCGGGGAGCTGTTTTTT. It yields the protein CASSGGGVNTGELFF.

There are many counts of this clonotype. V and J are TRBV27 and TRBJ2-1, with TRBD2 matching over 9 bases. The J segment lost 2 bases and the V segment lost 10 bases, leaving 6 bases of the junction unmatched. This CDR3 comprises 14 residues. Germline CDR1 is MNHEY and CDR2 is SMNVEV (reference sequence). The CDR3 loop is CATCIAGAYNEQFF. The CDR3 nucleotides are TGTGCCACCTGTATAGCGGGAGCCTACAATGAGCAGTTCTTC.

There are many counts of this clonotype. The J gene is TRBJ2-2, the V gene TRBV27; D gene ambiguous. The CDR3 is 14 residues long. Deletions cut 7 bases from V and 0 bases from J, with 9 bases between. Germline CDR1 is MNHEY and CDR2 is SMNVEV (reference sequence). As DNA, the CDR3 is TGTGCCAGCATGCGATACGCGAACACCGGGGAGCTGTTTTTT. It specifies CASMRYANTGELFF.

The table lists this clonotype with many counts. The chain uses TRBV6-5 and TRBJ2-3; 8 positions agree with TRBD2. The V segment lost 2 bases and the J segment 1 base; nucleotides outside the gene matches: 5. The CDR3 length is 16 residues. CDR1 is MNHEY, CDR2 SVGAGI, per germline. CDR3 region: CASSYDAGGRTDTQYF. CDR3 sequence (DNA): TGTGCCAGCAGTTACGATGCGGGAGGCCGCACAGATACGCAGTATTTT.

This clonotype was picked up many times. V and J are TRBV11-2 and TRBJ2-7; D unresolved. Germline CDR1 reads SGHAT; CDR2 reads FQNNGV. V lost 1 base and J 0 bases, leaving 13 bases between the germline ends. The CDR3 is 16 residues long. In DNA form, the CDR3 reads TGTGCCAGCAGCTTAGCAATAGGCAGGTCCTCCTACGAGCAGTACTTC. Amino acid sequence: CASSLAIGRSSYEQYF.